Below are 2 T cell receptor beta chains sequenced from a single sample in a study of regulatory T cells in long-lasting Graves disease. Both iRepertoire HTBI primers and Arm-PCR of CDR3 regions were used to build the TCR beta libraries. In TCRdb, the multiplex PCR reads were re-called with MiXCR into one record per CDR3 protein. The table lists around 400,000 distinct CDR3 sequences, less than 20% of them singletons. Described time point: newly diagnosed GD, antithyroid drugs for less than 3 months. RNA from PBMCs was the source of the TCR library. The source material was peripheral blood mononuclear cells (PBMCs), sampled at new diagnosis, from a patient treated with antithyroid drugs. These receptors came from a female donor with Graves disease.

This clonotype was counted many times. The rearrangement links TRBV20-1 to TRBJ2-7, with 7 bases lining up with TRBD1. Per germline, CDR1 DFQATT and CDR2 SNEGSKA (reference sequence). CDR3 length: 13 residues. V dropped 8 bases and J dropped 2; count of bases not matched to a gene: 9. The CDR3 nucleotides read TGCAGTCCCTTGGACAGGAAGGCCTACGAGCAGTACTTC. It is translated as CSPLDRKAYEQYF.

This clonotype was recorded a few times. J is TRBJ1-2 and V is TRBV20-1, with D hard to call. Between the trimmed V and J ends, which lost 0 bases and 8 bases, there was a span of 7 bases. The V gene's germline CDR1 is DFQATT and CDR2 SNEGSKA (reference sequence). This CDR3 has 11 residues. CDR3 nucleotides: TGCAGTGCTAGAGATGAGTACGGCTACACCTTC. As protein: CSARDEYGYTF.